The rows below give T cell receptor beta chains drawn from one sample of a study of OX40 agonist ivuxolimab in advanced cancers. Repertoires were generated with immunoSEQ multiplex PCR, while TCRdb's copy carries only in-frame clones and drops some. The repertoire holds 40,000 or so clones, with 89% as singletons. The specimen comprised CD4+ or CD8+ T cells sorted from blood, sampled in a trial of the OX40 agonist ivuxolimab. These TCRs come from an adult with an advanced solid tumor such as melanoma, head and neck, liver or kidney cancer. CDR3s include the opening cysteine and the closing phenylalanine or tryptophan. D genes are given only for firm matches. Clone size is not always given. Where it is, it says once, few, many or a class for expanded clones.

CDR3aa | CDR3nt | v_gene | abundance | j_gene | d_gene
CASRPSLSSVETQYF | TGTGCCAGCAGGCCCAGCCTTTCTAGCGTGGAGACCCAGTACTTC | TRBV7-2 | - | TRBJ2-5 | -
CAISESSAGARVTDTQYF | TGTGCCATCAGTGAGTCGTCAGCGGGGGCTCGGGTGACGGATACGCAGTATTTT | TRBV10-3 | - | TRBJ2-3 | TRBD2
CASSELAANTGELFF | TGTGCCAGCAGTGAATTGGCAGCGAACACCGGGGAGCTGTTTTTT | TRBV2 | once | TRBJ2-2 | -
CASSLGTSGASTDTQYF | TGTGCCAGCAGCTTAGGGACTAGCGGGGCCAGCACAGATACGCAGTATTTT | TRBV11-3 | - | TRBJ2-3 | TRBD2
CASRDPFSYEQYF | TGTGCCAGCAGGGATCCCTTCTCCTACGAGCAGTACTTC | TRBV25-1 | - | TRBJ2-7 | -
CASSRGLAGGRDTQYF | TGTGCCAGCAGCCGCGGACTAGCGGGGGGACGGGATACGCAGTATTTT | TRBV5-4 | - | TRBJ2-3 | TRBD2
CARRGPGYNEQFF | TGTGCCCGCCGAGGGCCAGGTTACAATGAGCAGTTCTTC | TRBV30 | - | TRBJ2-1 | -
CASSSGRNYGYTF | TGTGCCAGCAGCTCCGGACGTAACTATGGCTACACCTTC | TRBV7-8 | - | TRBJ1-2 | -
CASSLPDAGEYEQYF | TGTGCCAGCAGCTTACCCGACGCAGGGGAGTACGAGCAGTACTTC | TRBV7-9 | - | TRBJ2-7 | -
CASRGGGTGELFF | TGTGCCAGCAGGGGCGGGGGCACCGGGGAGCTGTTTTTT | TRBV2 | once | TRBJ2-2 | TRBD2
CASSEAIRLGSGYTF | TGTGCCAGCAGTGAAGCTATACGTCTGGGTAGCGGCTACACCTTC | TRBV6-1 | - | TRBJ1-2 | -
CASSVGEGAGQGGGYTF | TGTGCCAGCAGCGTAGGCGAGGGAGCGGGACAGGGTGGGGGCTACACCTTC | TRBV9 | - | TRBJ1-2 | TRBD1
CASSVDGGASYGYTF | TGCGCCAGCAGCGTGGACGGGGGCGCGAGCTATGGCTACACCTTC | TRBV5-1 | once | TRBJ1-2 | -
CASSTGQGNTIYF | TGTGCCAGCAGCACGGGACAGGGAAACACCATATATTTT | TRBV11-3 | once | TRBJ1-3 | TRBD1
CASSVGQGGTSPLHF | TGTGCCAGCAGCGTCGGACAGGGTGGTACTTCACCCCTCCACTTT | TRBV9 | - | TRBJ1-6 | TRBD1
CASSKAGGWLSTDTQYF | TGTGCCAGCAGTAAAGCGGGGGGATGGCTTAGCACAGATACGCAGTATTTT | TRBV27 | - | TRBJ2-3 | TRBD2
CASTKGGSNQPQHF | TGTGCCAGCACCAAAGGGGGTAGCAATCAGCCCCAGCATTTT | TRBV7-2 | few | TRBJ1-5 | -
CASSIAVYSNQPQHF | TGTGCCAGTAGTATAGCTGTTTATAGCAATCAGCCCCAGCATTTT | TRBV19 | few | TRBJ1-5 | -